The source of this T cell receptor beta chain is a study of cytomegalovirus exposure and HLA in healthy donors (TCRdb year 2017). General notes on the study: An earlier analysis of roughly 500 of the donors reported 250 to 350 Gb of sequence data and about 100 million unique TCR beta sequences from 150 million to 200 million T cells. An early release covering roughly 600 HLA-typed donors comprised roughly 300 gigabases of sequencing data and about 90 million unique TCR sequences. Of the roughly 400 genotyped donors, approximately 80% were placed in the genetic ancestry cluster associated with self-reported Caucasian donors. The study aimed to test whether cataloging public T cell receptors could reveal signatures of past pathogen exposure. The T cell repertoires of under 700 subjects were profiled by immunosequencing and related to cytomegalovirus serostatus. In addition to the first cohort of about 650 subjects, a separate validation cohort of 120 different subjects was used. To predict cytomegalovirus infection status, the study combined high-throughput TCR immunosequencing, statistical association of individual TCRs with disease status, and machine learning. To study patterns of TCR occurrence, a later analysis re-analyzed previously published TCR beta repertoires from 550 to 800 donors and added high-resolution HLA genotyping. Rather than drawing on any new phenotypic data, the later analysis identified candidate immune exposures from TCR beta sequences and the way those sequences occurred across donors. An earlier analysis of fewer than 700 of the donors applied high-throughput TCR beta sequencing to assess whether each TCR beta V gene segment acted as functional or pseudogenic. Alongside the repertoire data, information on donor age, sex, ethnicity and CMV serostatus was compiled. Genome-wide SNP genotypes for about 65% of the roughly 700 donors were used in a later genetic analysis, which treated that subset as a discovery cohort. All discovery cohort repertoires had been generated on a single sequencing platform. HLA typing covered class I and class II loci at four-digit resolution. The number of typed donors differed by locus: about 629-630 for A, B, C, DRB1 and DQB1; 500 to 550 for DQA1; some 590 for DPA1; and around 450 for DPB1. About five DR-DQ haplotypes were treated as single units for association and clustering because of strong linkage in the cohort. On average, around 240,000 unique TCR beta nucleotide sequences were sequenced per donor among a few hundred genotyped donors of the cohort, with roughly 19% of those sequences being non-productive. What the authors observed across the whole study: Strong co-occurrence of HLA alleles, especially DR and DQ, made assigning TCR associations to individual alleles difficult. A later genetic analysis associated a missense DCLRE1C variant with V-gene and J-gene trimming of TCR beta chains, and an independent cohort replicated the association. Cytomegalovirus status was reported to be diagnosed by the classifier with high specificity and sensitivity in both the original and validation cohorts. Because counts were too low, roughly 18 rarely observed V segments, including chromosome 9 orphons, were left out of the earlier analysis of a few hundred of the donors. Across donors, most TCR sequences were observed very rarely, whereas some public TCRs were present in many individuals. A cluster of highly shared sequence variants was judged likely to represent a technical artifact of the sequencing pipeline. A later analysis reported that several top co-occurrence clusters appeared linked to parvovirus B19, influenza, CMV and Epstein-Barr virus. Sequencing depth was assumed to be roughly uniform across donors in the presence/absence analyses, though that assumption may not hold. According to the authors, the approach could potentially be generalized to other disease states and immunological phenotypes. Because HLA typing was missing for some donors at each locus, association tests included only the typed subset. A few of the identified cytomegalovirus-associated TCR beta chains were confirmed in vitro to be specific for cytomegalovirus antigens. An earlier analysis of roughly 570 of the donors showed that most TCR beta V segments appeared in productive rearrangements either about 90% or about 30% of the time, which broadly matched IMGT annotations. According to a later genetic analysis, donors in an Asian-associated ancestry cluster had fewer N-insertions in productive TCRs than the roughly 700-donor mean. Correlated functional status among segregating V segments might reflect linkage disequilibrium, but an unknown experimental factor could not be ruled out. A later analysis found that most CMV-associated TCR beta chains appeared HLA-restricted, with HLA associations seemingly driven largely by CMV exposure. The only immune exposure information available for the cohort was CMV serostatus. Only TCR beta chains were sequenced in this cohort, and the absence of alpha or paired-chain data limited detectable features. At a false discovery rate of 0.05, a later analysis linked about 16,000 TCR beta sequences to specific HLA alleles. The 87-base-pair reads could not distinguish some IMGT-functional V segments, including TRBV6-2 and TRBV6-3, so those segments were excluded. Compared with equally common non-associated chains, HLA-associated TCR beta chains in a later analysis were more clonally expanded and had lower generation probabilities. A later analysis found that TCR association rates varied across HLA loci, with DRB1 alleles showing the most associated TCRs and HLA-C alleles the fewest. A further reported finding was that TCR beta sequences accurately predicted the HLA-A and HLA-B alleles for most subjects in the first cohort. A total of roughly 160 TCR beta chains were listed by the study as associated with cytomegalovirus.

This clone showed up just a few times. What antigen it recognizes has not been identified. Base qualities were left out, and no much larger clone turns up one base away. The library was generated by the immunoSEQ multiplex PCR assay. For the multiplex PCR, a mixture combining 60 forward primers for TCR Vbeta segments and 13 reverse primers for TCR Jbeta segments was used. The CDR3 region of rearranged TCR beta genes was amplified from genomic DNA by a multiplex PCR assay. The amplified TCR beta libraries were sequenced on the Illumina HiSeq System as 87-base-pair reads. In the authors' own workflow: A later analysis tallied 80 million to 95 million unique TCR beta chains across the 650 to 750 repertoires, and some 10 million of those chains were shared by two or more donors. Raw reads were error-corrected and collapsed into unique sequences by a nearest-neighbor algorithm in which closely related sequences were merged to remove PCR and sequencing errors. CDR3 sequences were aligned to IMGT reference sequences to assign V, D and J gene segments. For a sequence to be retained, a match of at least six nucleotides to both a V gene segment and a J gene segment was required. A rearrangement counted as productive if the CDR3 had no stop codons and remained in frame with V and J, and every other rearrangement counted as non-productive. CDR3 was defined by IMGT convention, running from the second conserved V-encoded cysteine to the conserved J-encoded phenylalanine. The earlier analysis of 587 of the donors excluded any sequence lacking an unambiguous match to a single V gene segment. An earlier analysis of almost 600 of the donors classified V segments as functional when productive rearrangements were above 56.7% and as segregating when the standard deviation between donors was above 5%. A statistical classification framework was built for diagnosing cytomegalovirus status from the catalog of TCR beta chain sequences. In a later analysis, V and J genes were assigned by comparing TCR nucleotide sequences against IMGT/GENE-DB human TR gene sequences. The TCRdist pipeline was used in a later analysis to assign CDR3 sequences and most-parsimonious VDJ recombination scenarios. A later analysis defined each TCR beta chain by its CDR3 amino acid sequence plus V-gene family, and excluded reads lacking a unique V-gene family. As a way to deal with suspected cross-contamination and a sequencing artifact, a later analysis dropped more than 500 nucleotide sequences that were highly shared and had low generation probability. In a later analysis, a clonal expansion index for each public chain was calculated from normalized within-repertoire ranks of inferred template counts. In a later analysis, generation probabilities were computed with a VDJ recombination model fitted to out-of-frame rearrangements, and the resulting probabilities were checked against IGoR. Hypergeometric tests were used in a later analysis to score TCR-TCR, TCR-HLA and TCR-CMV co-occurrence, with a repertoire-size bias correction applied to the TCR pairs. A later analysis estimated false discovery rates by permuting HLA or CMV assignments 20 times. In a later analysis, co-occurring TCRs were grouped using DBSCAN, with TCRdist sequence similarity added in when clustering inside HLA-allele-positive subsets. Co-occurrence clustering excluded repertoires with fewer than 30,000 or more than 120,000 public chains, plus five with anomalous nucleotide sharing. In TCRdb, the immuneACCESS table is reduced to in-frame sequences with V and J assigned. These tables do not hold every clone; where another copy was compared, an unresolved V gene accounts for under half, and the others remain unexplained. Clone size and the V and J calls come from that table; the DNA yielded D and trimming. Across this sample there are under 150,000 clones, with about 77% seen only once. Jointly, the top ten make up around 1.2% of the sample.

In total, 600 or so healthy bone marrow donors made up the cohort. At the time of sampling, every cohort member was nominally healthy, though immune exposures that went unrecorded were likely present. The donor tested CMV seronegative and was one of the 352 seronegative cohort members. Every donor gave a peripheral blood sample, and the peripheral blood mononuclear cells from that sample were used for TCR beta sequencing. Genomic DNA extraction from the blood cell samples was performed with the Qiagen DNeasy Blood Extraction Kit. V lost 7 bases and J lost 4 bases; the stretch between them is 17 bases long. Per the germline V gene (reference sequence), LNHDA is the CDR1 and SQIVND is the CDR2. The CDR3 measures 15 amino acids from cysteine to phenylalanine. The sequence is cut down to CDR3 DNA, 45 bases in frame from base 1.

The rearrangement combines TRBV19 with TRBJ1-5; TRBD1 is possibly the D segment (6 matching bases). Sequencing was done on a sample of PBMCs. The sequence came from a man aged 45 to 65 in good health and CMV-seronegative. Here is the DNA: TGTGCCAGTAAAGACCCGAGGGGGACGAATCAGCCCCAGCATTTT. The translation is CASKDPRGTNQPQHF.